This TCR beta chain appears in the sequencing data of a study of Graves' ophthalmopathy and Graves' hyperthyroidism. Trimming took 6 bases from V and 4 from J, leaving 18 bases between them. From germline, CDR1 is MNHNS and CDR2 SASEGT. The CDR3 consists of 15 residues. Ophthalmopathy absent within 18 months of follow-up marked hyperthyroidism as stable. Study results and limitations: Thyroid clonotypes that were expanded above 0.001 frequency mostly also appeared in blood.

Amplification of TCR beta CDR3 regions used RNA transcripts. RT-PCR was first run with HTBI primers, then multiplex PCR in a second round. TCRdb used MiXCR to reprocess the multiplex PCR reads, holding one entry per CDR3 protein. The sample yields about 620,000 distinct CDR3 sequences, about 24% seen once. Notes on this clonotype: Its antigen is not known.

This receptor was obtained from a woman between 18 and 29 years old with stable Graves' hyperthyroidism. Some clones in this sample may be carry-over from other donors' samples. The V call is TRBV6-1, the J call TRBJ2-5, with D tentatively TRBD2 (7 bases). Sequenced input: peripheral blood. CDR3 nucleotide sequence: TGTGCCAGCAGGCAGCGGGACACGACTTTAGAGACCCAGTACTTC. As protein: CASRQRDTTLETQYF.